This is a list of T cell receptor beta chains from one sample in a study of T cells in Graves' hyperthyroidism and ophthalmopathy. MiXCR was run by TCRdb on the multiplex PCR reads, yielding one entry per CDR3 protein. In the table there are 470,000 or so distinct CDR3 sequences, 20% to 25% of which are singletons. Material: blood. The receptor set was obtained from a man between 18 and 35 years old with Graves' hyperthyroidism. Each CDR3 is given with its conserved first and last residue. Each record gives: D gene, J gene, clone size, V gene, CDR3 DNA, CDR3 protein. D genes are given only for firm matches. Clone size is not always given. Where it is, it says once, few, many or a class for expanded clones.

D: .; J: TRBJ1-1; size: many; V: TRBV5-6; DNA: TGTGCCAGCAGCTTGGGGCCGGGTGCTGCTTTCTTT; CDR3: CASSLGPGAAFF
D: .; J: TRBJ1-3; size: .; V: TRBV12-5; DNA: TGTGCTAGTGGCCCTCCGATGGGGGCTCGAAACACCATATATTTT; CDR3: CASGPPMGARNTIYF
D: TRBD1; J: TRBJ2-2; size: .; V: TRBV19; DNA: TGTGCCAGTAGTCCCACAGGGGATCCGGCCGGGGAGCTGTTTTTT; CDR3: CASSPTGDPAGELFF
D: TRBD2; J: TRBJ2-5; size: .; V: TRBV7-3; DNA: TGTGCCAGCAGCTTAGTCAACGGGGGGGCCGGGGAGACCCAGTACTTC; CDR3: CASSLVNGGAGETQYF
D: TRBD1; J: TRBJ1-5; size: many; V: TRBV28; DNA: TGTGCCAGCAGGTCGACAGGGGATGAAGGCAATCAGCCCCAGCATTTT; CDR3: CASRSTGDEGNQPQHF
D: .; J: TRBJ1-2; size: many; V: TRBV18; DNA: TGTGCCAGCTCACTCCGGGACGTTAACTATGGCTACACCTTC; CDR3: CASSLRDVNYGYTF
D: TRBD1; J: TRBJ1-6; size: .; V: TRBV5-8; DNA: TGTGCCAGCAACTTGGCCGCCGGGTCAGGGGGCAATTCACCCCTCCACTTT; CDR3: CASNLAAGSGGNSPLHF
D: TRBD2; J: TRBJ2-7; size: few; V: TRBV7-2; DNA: TGTGCCAGCCGGATGCCTGGGAGAGGACTCCTTAAGCGGGGAACCTACGAGCAGTACTTC; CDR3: CASRMPGRGLLKRGTYEQYF
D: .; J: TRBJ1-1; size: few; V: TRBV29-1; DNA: TGCAGCGTTGGAGCTGGACTCCTAGACAGTGAAGCTTTCTTT; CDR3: CSVGAGLLDSEAFF
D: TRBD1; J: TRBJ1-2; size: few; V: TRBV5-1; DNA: TGCGCCAGCAGCCCCGGACAGGGGGGCCATCGTGACACCTTC; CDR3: CASSPGQGGHRDTF
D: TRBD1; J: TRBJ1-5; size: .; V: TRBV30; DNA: TGTGCCTTATCAACTGACAGGGCTCATCAGCCCCAGCATTTT; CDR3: CALSTDRAHQPQHF
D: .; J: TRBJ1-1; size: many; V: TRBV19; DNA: TGTGCCAGTAGTTCTCGGACTCGGGGGCCCCTGAACACTGAAGCTTTCTTT; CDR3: CASSSRTRGPLNTEAFF
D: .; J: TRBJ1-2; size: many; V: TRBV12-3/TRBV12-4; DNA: TGTGCCAGCAGTTTAGTCGGAATGAACTATGGCTACACCTTC; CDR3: CASSLVGMNYGYTF
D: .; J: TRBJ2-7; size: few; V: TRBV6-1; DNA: TGTGCCAGCAGCGAGGGACACCCTTCCGTCTACGAGCAGTACTTC; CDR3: CASSEGHPSVYEQYF
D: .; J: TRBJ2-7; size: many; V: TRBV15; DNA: TGTGCCACCAGCGCGGCGGCCGGAGAGGGGGAGCAGTACTTC; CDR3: CATSAAAGEGEQYF
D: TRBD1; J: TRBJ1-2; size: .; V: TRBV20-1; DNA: TGCAGTGCTTCTGCAGGGGGGGCGCTTGGTGGCTACACCTTC; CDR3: CSASAGGALGGYTF
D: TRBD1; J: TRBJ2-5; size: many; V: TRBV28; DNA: TGTGCCAGCAGTTTAGTGGGATGGCTATCCGGACAGGGGGATGGGCAAGAGACCCAGTACTTC; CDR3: CASSLVGWLSGQGDGQETQYF
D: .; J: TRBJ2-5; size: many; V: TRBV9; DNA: TGTGCCAGCAGCACCCAGGGGCAGCCGGGCGAGACCCAGTACTTC; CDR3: CASSTQGQPGETQYF
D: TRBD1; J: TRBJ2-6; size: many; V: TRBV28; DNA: TGTGCCAGCAGTGTCCGACAGGGCCCTGGGGCCAACGTCCTGACTTTC; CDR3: CASSVRQGPGANVLTF
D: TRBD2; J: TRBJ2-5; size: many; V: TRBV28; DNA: TGTGCCAGCAGTTCCCCGGGACTAGCGGGAGAGACCCAGTACTTC; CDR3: CASSSPGLAGETQYF
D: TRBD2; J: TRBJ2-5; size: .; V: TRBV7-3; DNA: TGTGCCAGCAGCTACGGACTAGCGGGGGTAACCCAAGAGACCCAGTACTTC; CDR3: CASSYGLAGVTQETQYF
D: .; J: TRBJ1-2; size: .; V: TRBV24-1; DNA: TGTGCCACCAGTGATTTAGGGGACCCGCTCGGCTACACCTTC; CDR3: CATSDLGDPLGYTF
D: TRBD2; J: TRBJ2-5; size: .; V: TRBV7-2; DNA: TGTGCCAGCAGCTCCGATGGACTAGCGGGAGAGACCCAGTACTTC; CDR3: CASSSDGLAGETQYF
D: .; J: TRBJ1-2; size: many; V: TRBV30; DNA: TGTGCCTGTAGCAGGAGGGCTAACTATGGCTACACCTTC; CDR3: CACSRRANYGYTF
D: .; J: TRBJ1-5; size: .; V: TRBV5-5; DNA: TGTGCCAGCAGCACCCGGCAAGGGTCTAATCGGCCCCAGCATTTT; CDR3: CASSTRQGSNRPQHF
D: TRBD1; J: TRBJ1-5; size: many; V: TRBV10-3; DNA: TGTGCCATCAGTGATCCGGACAGGGGAAGTCAGCCCCAGCATTTT; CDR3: CAISDPDRGSQPQHF
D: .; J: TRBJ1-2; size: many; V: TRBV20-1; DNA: TGCAGTGCTAGGAACTTCAGGGGAATGGACTATGGCTACACCTTC; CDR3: CSARNFRGMDYGYTF
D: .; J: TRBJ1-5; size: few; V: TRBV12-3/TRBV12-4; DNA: TGTGCCAGCAGTCCCGGGAGGGTCCAGCCCCAGCATTTT; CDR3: CASSPGRVQPQHF
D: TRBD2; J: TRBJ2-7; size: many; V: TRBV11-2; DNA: TGTGCCAGCAGCTTATTTTCGGGGGGTGTCTACGAGCAGTACTTC; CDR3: CASSLFSGGVYEQYF
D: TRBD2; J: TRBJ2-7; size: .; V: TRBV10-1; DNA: TGCGCCAGCGCACCTAGCGGGGGATACGAGCAGTACTTC; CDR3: CASAPSGGYEQYF
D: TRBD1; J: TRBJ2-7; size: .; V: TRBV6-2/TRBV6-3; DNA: TGTGCCAGCAGTTATAATGCCGGGACAGGGACCGAGCAGTACTTC; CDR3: CASSYNAGTGTEQYF
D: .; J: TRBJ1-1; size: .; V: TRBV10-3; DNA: TGTGCCATCACTCGGACAGAGAACACTGAAGCTTTCTTT; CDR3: CAITRTENTEAFF
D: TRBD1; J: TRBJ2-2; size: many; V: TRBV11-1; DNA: TGTGCCAGCATCCCAAAGAGGACAGGGCCTGTCGGGGAGCTGTTTTTT; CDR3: CASIPKRTGPVGELFF
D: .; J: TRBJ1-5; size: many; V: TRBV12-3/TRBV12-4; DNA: TGTGCCAGCAGTGTAGACGGAAGCAATCAGCCCCAGCATTTT; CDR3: CASSVDGSNQPQHF
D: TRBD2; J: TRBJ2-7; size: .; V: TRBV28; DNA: TGTGCCAGCAGTTTAACCGGGAGGTCCTACGAGCAGTACTTC; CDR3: CASSLTGRSYEQYF
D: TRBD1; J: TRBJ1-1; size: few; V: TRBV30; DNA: TGTGCCTGGAGTCCCGGTGGGACAGGGGGCGGCTCTGAAGCTTTCTTT; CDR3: CAWSPGGTGGGSEAFF
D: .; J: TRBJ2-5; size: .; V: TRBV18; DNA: TGTGCCAGCTCCGAAAATCAAGAGACCCAGTACTTC; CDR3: CASSENQETQYF
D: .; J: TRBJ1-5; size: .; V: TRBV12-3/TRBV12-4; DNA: TGTGCCAGCAGCCAAGGAGTGGGGCCCCAGCCCCAGCATTTT; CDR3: CASSQGVGPQPQHF
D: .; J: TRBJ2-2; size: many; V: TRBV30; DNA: TGTGCCTGGAGTGGGGGGGCCTACACCGGGGAGCTGTTTTTT; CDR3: CAWSGGAYTGELFF
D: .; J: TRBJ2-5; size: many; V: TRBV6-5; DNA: TGTGCCAACAGTTACGGGCAGGGCCAAGAGACCCAGTACTTC; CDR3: CANSYGQGQETQYF
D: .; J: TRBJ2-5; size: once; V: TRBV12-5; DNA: TGTGCTAGTGGTCCTATCCAAACCGGGACCAAAGAGACCCAGTACTTC; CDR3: CASGPIQTGTKETQYF
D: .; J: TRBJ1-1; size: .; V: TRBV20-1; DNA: TGCAGTGCTAGGGTCCGGGGCTTCGCCACTGAAGCTTTCTTT; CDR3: CSARVRGFATEAFF
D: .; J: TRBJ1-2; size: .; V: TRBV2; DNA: TGTGCCAGCGCGGACGGACTCTATGGCTACACCTTC; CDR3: CASADGLYGYTF
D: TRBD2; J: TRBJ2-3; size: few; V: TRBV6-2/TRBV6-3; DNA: TGTGCCAGCGGGAGAGCGGGACCTAGCACAGATACGCAGTATTTT; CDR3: CASGRAGPSTDTQYF
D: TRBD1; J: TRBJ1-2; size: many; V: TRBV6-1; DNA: TGTGCCAGCAGTGAAGTGAGGGGGCCACGCTATGGCTACACCTTC; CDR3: CASSEVRGPRYGYTF
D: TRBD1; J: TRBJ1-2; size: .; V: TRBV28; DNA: TGTGCCAGCAGTTACCCTTACAGGGGTCGGCTCTTAGCTAACTATGGCTACACCTTC; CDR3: CASSYPYRGRLLANYGYTF
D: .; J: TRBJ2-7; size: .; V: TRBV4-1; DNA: TGCGCCAGCAGCCAATTTTTCCCGGGCCTTTTTCCCTACGAGCAGTACTTC; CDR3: CASSQFFPGLFPYEQYF
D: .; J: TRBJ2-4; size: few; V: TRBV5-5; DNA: TGTGCCAGCAGCCCAAGGATAGCCAAAAACATTCAGTACTTC; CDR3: CASSPRIAKNIQYF
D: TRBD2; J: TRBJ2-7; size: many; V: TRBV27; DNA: TGTGCCAGCAGACTGGCGGCGGGGGGTCTCTACGAGCAGTACTTC; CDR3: CASRLAAGGLYEQYF
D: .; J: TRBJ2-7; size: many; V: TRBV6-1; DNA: TGTGCCAGCAGCTGGGACGTCTCCTACGAGCAGTACTTC; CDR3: CASSWDVSYEQYF
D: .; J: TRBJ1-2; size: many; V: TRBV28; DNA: TGTGCCAGCAATACCGCGGGACCGGTAATTTATGGCTACACCTTC; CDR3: CASNTAGPVIYGYTF
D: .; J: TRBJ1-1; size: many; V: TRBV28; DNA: TGTGCCAGCACCAGCTCTTTGAACACTGAAGCTTTCTTT; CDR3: CASTSSLNTEAFF
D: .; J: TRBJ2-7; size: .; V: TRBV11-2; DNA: TGTGCCAGCAGCTTCGGGGGGCTCGCCTACGAGCAGTACTTC; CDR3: CASSFGGLAYEQYF
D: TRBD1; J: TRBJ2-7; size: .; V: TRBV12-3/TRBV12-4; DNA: TGTGCCAGCAGTTCGTCCTCCGCGGGACAGGGGGCCGGTTCCTACGAGCAGTACTTC; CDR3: CASSSSSAGQGAGSYEQYF
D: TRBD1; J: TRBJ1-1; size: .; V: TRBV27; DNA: TGTGCCAGCAGTTTATCCAGGGGGAGTCACACTGAAGCTTTCTTT; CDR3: CASSLSRGSHTEAFF